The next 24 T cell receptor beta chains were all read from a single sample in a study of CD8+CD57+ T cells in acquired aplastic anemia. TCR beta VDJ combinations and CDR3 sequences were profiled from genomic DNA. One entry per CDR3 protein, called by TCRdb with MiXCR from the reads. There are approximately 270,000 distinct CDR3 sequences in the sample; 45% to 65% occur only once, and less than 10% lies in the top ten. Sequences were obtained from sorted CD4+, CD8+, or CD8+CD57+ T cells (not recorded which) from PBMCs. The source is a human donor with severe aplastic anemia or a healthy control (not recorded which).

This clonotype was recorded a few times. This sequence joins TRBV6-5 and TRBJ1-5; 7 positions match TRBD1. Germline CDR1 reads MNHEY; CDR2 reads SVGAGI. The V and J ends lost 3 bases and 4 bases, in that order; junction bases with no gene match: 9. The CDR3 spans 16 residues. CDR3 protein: CASSYHQSDRNQPQHF. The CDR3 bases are TGTGCCAGCAGTTATCACCAATCGGACAGGAATCAGCCCCAGCATTTT.

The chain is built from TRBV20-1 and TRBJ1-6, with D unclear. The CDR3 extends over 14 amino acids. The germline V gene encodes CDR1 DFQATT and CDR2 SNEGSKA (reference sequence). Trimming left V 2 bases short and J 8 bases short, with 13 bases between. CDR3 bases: TGCAGTGCTAGAAGCTTCCTTCAAGATTCACCCCTCCACTTT. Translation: CSARSFLQDSPLHF.

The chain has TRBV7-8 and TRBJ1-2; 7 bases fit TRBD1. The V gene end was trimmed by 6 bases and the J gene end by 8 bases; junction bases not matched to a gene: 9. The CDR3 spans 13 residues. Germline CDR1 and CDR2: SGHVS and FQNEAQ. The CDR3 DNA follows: TGTGCCAGCAGTGTGCGACAGGGAGGAGGCTACACCTTC. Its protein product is CASSVRQGGGYTF.

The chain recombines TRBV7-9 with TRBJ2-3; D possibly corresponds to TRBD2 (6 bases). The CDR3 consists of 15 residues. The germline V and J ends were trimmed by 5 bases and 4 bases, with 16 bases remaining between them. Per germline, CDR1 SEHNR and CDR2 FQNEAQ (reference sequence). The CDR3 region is CASSRAEGGADTQYF. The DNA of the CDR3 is TGTGCCAGCAGCAGAGCGGAGGGTGGGGCAGATACGCAGTATTTT.

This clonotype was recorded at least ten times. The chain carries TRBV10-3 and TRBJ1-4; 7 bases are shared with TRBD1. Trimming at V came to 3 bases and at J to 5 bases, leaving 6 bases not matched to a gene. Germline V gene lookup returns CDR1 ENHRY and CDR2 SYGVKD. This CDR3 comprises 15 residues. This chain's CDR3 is CAISDPGQANEKLFF. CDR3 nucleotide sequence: TGTGCCATCAGTGACCCAGGACAGGCAAATGAAAAACTGTTTTTT.

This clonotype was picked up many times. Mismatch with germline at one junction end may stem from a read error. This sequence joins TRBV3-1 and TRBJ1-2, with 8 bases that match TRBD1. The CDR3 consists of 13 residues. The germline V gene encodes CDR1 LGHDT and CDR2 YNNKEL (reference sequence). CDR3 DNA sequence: TGTGCCAGCAGCCAAGAAGAGAGGACAGGGCTTTATTTC. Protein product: CASSQEERTGLYF.

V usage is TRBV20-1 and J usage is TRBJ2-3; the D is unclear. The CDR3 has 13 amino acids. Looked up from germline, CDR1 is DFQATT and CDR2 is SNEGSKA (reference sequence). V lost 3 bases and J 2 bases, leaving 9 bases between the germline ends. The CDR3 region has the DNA TGCAGTGCTAGGGTAGCAATCACAGATACGCAGTATTTT. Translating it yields CSARVAITDTQYF.

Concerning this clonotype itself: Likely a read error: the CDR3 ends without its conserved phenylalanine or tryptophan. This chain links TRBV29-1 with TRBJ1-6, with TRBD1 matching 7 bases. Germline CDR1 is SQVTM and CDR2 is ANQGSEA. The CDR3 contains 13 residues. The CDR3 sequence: CSVVTGENSPLHS. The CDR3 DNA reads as TGCAGCGTTGTAACAGGGGAGAATTCCCCCCTCCACTCT.

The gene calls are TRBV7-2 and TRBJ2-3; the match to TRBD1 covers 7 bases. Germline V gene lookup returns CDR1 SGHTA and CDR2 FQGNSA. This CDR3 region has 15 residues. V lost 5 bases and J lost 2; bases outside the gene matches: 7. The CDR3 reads CASSIQGDHTDTQYF. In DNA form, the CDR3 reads TGTGCCAGCAGCATTCAGGGGGACCACACAGATACGCAGTATTTT.

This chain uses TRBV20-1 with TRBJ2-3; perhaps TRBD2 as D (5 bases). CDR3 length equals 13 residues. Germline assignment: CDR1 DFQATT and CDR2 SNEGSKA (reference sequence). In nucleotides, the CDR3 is TGCAGAGCGGATATCTCTAGCACAGATACGCAGTATTTT. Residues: CRADISSTDTQYF.

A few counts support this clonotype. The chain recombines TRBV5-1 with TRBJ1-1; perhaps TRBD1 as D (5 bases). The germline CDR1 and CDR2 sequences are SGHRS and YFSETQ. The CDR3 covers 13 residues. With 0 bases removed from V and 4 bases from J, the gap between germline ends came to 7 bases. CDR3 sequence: CASSLVGVTEAFF. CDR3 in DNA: TGCGCCAGCAGCTTGGTGGGGGTCACTGAAGCTTTCTTT.

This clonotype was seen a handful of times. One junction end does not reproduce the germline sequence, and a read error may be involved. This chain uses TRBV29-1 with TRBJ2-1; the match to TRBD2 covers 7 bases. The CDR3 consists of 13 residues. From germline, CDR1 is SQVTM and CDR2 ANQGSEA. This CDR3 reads CASSRPGGNEQFF. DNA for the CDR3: TGTGCCAGCAGCCGCCCCGGGGGGAATGAGCAGTTCTTC.

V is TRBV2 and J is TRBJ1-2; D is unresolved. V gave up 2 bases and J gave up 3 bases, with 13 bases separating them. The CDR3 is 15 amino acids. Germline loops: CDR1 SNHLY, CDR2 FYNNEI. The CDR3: CASSELLGSHYGYTF. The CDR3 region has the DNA TGTGCCAGCAGTGAATTGTTAGGATCCCACTATGGCTACACCTTC. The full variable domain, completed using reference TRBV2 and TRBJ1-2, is EPEVTQTPSHQVTQMGQEVILRCVPISNHLYFYWYRQILGQKVEFLVSFYNNEISEKSEIFDDQFSVERPDGSNFTLKIRSTKLEDSAMYFCASSELLGSHYGYTFGSGTRLTVV.

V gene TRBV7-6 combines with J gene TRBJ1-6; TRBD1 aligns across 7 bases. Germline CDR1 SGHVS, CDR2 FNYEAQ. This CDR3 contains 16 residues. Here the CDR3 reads CGSSSTGSSYNSPLHF. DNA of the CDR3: TGTGGGAGCAGCTCGACAGGGAGCTCCTATAATTCACCCCTCCACTTT.

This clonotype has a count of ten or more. The CDR3 sequence: CASSPGEGTGYTF. CDR3 bases: TGTGCCAGCAGCCCGGGAGAAGGTACTGGCTACACCTTC. The chain uses TRBV7-3 and TRBJ1-2; D not resolved. The V end lost 5 bases, the J end lost 7 bases, and 14 bases lay between the germline ends. The CDR3 has 13 residues. CDR1 SGHTA and CDR2 FQGTGA come from the germline V gene.

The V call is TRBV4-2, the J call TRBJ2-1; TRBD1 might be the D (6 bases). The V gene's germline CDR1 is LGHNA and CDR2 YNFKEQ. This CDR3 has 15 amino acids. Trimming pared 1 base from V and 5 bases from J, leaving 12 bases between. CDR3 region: CASSQVWDIDNEQFF. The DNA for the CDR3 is TGTGCCAGCAGCCAAGTGTGGGACATTGACAATGAGCAGTTCTTC.

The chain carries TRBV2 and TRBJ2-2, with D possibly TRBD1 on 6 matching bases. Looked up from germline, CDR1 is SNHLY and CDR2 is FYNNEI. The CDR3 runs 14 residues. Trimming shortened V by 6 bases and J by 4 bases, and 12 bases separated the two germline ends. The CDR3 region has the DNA TGTGCCAGCAGAGGGGGAGCCGGCACCGGGGAGCTGTTTTTT. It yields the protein CASRGGAGTGELFF.

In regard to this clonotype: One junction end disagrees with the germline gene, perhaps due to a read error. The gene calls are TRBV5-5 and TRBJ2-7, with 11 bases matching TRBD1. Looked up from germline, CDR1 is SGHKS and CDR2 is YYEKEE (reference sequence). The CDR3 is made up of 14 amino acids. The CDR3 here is CASRNGTGGYEQYF. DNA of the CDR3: TGCGCCAGCAGAAATGGGACAGGGGGCTACGAGCAGTACTTC.

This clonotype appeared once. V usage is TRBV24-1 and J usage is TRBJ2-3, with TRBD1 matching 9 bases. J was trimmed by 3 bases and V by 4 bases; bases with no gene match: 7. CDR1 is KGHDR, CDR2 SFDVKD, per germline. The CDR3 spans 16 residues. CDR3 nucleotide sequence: TGTGCCACCAGTGACCCGTCCGGGACAGGGACAGATACGCAGTATTTT. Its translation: CATSDPSGTGTDTQYF.

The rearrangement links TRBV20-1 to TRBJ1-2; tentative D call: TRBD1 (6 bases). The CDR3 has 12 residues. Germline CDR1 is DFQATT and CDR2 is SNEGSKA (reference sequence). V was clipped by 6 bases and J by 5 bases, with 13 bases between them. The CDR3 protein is CSAWGGAYGYTF. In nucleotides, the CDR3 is TGCAGTGCATGGGGGGGGGCGTATGGCTACACCTTC.

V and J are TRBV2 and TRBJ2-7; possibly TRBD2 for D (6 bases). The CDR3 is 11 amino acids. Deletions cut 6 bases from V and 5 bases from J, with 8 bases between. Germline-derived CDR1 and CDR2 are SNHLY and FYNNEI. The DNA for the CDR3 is TGTGCCAGCAGATGGGGGGACGAGCAGTACTTC. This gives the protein CASRWGDEQYF.

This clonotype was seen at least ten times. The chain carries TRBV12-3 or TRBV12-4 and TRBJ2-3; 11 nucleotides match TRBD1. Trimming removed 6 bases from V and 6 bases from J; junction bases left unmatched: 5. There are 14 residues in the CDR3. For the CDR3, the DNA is TGTGCCAGCAGGGTAGGACAGGGGGCTGATACGCAGTATTTT. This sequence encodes CASRVGQGADTQYF.

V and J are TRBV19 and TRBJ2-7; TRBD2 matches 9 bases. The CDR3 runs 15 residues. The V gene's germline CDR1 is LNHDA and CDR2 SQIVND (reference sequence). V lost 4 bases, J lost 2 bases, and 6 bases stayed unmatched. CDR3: CASSTGLAPAYEQYF. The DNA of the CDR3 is TGTGCCAGTAGTACCGGACTAGCGCCCGCCTACGAGCAGTACTTC.

Written as DNA, the CDR3 is TGCAGTGCTAGTACCCTAGCGGGACGAGAGACCCAGTACTTC. It specifies CSASTLAGRETQYF. The J gene is TRBJ2-5, the V gene TRBV20-1; 9 nucleotides line up with TRBD2. CDR1 is DFQATT and CDR2 is SNEGSKA in the germline V gene (reference sequence). The CDR3 runs 14 residues. With V trimmed by 3 bases and J by 4 bases, 6 bases remained unmatched.